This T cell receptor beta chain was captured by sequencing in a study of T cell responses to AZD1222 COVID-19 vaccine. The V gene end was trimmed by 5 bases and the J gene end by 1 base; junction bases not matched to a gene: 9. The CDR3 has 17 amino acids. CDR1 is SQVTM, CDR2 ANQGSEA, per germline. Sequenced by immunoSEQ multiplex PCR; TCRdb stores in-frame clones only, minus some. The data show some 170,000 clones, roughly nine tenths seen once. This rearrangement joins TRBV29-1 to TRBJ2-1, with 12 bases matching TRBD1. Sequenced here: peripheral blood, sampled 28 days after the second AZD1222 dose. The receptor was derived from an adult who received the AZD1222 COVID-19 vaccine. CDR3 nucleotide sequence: TGCAGCGTTCCCGGGACAGGGGGCCTAAAGTCCTACAATGAGCAGTTCTTC. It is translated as CSVPGTGGLKSYNEQFF.